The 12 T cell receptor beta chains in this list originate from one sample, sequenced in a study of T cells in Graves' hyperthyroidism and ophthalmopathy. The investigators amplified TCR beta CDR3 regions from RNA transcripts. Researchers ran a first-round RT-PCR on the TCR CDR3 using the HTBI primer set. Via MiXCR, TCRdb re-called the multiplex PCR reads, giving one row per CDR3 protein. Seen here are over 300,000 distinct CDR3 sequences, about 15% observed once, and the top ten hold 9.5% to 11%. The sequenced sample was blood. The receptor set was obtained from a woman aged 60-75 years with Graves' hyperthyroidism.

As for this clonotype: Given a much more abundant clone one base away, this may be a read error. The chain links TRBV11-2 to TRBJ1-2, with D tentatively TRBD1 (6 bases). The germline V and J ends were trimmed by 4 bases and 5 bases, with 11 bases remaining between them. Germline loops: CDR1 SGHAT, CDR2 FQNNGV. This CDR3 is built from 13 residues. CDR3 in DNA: TGTGCCAGCAGCTCCGGGACAAGGTATGGCTACACCTTC. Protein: CASSSGTRYGYTF.

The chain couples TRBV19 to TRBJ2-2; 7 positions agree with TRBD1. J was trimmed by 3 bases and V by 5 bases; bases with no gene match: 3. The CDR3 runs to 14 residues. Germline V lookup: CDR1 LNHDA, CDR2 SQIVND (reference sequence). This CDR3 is CASSSTGDTGELFF. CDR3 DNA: TGTGCCAGTAGTTCAACAGGGGACACCGGGGAGCTGTTTTTT.

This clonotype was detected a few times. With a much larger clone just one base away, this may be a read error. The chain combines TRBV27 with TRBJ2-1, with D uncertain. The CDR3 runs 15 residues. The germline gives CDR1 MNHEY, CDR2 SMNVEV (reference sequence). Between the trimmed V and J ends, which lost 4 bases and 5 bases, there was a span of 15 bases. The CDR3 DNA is TGTGCCAGCAGTTGGAAGCCCGGGCACGACAATGAGCAGTTCTTC. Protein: CASSWKPGHDNEQFF.

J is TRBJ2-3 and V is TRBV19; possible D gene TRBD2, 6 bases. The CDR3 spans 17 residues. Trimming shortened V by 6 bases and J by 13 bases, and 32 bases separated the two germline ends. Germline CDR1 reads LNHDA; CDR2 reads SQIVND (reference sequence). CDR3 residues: CASSPGVGSPDTQREYF. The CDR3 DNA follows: TGTGCCAGTAGCCCGGGAGTGGGGTCCCCAGATACGCAGAGGGAGTATTTT.

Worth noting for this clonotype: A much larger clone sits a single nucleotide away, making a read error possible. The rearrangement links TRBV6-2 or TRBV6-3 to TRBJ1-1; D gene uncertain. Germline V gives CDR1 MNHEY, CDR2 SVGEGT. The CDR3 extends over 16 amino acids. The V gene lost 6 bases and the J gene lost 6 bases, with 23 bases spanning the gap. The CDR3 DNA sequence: TGTGCCAGCAGGGGGTCCTCGAGGATCAGGAGCGCTGAAGCTTTCTTT. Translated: CASRGSSRIRSAEAFF.

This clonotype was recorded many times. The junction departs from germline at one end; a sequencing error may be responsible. CDR3 in amino acids: CASSEDSGANVLTF. CDR3 bases: TGTGCCAGCAGCGAAGATTCTGGGGCCAACGTCCTGACTTTC. This sequence joins TRBV4-2 and TRBJ2-6, with D uncertain. The length of the CDR3 is 14 residues. CDR1 LGHNA and CDR2 YNFKEQ come from the germline V gene.

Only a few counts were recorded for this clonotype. The CDR3 nucleotides read TGTGCCAGCAGTGCCGTAGTGGATGCCCCGTTCTTC. Protein product: CASSAVVDAPFF. The rearrangement uses TRBV27 and TRBJ2-1; D remains ambiguous. Germline V gene data show CDR1 as MNHEY and CDR2 as SMNVEV (reference sequence). Trimming left V 5 bases short and J 15 bases short, with 17 bases between. The CDR3 covers 12 residues.

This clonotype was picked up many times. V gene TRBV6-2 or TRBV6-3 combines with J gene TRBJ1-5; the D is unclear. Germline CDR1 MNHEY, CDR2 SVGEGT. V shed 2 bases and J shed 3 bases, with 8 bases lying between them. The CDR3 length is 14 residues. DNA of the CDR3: TGTGCCAGCAGTTACCTCGGGTACAATCAGCCCCAGCATTTT. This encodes CASSYLGYNQPQHF.

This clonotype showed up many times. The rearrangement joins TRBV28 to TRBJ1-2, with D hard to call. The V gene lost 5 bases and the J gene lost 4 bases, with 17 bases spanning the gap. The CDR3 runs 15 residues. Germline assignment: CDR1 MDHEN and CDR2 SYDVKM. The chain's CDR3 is CASSPPRGDGYGYTF. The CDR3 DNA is TGTGCCAGCAGTCCCCCCCGGGGTGACGGCTATGGCTACACCTTC.

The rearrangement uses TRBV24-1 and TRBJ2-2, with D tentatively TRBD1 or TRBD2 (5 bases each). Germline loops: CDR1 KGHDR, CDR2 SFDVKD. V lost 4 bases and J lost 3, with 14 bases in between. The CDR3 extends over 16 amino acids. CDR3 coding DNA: TGTGCCACCAGTGAACCCACCAGAGGGGACACCGGGGAGCTGTTTTTT. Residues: CATSEPTRGDTGELFF.

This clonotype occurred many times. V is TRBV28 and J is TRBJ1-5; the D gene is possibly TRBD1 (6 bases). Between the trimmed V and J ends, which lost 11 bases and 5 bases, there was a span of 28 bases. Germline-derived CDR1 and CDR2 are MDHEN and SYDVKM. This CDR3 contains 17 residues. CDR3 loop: CACKGGYISPWDQPQHF. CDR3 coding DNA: TGTGCCTGCAAGGGGGGTTACATTAGCCCCTGGGATCAGCCCCAGCATTTT.

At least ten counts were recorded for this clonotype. In DNA, the CDR3 is TGCAGTGCTAGAAACCTCTATGGCTACACCTTC. Its translation: CSARNLYGYTF. The chain employs TRBV20-1 and TRBJ1-2; D unresolved. V dropped 2 bases and J dropped 4 bases, with 5 bases sitting between them. CDR1 and CDR2 from the germline V gene are DFQATT and SNEGSKA (reference sequence). The CDR3 extends over 11 amino acids.